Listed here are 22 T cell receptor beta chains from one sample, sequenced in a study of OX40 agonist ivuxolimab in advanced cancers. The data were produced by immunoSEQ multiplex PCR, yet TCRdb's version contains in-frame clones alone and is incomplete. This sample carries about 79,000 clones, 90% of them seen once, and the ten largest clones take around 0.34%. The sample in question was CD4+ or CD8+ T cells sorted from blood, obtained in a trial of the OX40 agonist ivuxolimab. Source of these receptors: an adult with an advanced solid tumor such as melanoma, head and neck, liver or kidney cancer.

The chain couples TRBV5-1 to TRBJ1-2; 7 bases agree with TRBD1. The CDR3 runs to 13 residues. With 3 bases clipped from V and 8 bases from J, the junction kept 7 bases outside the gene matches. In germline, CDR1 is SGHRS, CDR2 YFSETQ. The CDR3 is CASSSGQRGGYTF. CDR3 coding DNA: TGCGCCAGCAGCTCGGGACAGAGAGGAGGCTACACCTTC.

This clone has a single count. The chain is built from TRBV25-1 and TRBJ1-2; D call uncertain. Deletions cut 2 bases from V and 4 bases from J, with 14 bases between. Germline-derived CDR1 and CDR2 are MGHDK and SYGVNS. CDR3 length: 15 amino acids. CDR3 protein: CASSERGRNFYGYTF. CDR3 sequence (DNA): TGTGCCAGCAGTGAAAGAGGGAGAAACTTCTATGGCTACACCTTC.

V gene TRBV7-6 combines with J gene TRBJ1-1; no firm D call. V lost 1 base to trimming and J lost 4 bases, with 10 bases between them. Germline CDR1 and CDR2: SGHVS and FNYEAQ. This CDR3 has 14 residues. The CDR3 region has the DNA TGTGCCAGCAGCTTAGGAGTAGAAAGCACTGAAGCTTTCTTT. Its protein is CASSLGVESTEAFF.

The DNA of the CDR3 is TGTGCCAGCAGCCTAATAGGGGGGCTCGGCTACACCTTC. Translated, it gives CASSLIGGLGYTF. This rearrangement joins TRBV28 to TRBJ1-2, with a weak D call TRBD1 (6 bases). V dropped 6 bases and J dropped 8 bases, with 16 bases sitting between them. CDR1 MDHEN and CDR2 SYDVKM come from the germline V gene. The CDR3 consists of 13 residues.

This CDR3 is CAISAGGLVEKLFF. CDR3 DNA: TGTGCCATCAGTGCCGGGGGGCTGGTTGAAAAACTGTTTTTT. V usage is TRBV10-3 and J usage is TRBJ1-4; a weak D match, TRBD1 (6 bases). This CDR3 spans 14 amino acids. V was clipped by 4 bases and J by 7 bases, with 13 bases between them. Per the germline V gene, CDR1 is ENHRY and CDR2 is SYGVKD.

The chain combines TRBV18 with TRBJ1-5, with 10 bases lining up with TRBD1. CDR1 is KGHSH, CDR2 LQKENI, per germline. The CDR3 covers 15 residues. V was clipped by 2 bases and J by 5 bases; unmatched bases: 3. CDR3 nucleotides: TGTGCCAGCTCACCAGGGACAGGGGCCGATCAGCCCCAGCATTTT. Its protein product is CASSPGTGADQPQHF.

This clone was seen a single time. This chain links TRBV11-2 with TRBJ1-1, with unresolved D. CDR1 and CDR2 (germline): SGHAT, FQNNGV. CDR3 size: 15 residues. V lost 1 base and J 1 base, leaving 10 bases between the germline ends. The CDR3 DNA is TGTGCCAGCAGCTTAGGAAGGTCAGAGAACACTGAAGCTTTCTTT. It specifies CASSLGRSENTEAFF.

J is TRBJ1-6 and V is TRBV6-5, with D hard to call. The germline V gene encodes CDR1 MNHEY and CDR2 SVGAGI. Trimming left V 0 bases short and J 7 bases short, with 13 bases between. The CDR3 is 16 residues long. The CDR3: CASSYSMGRQNSPLHF. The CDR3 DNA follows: TGTGCCAGCAGTTACTCGATGGGCAGGCAAAATTCACCCCTCCACTTT.

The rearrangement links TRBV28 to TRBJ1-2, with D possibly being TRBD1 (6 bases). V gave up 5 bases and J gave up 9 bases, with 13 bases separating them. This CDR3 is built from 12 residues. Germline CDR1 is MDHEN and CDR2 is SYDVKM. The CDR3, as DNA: TGTGCCAGCAGTCGTGGGGGGGCTCGCTACACCTTC. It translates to CASSRGGARYTF.

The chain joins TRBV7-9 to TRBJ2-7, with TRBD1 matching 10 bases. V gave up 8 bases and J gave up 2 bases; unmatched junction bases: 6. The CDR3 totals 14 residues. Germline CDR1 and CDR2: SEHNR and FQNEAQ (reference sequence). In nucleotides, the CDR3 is TGTGCCAGCCGACCGGGACAGGGGCCCTACGAGCAGTACTTC. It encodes CASRPGQGPYEQYF. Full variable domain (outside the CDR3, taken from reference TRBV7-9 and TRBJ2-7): DTGVSQNPRHKITKRGQNVTFRCDPISEHNRLYWYRQTLGQGPEFLTYFQNEAQLEKSRLLSDRFSAERPKGSFSTLEIQRTEQGDSAMYLCASRPGQGPYEQYFGPGTRLTVT.

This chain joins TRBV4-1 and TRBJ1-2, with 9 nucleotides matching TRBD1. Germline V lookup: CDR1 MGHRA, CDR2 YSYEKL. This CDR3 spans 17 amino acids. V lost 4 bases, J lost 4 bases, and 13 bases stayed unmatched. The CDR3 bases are TGCGCCAGCAGCCCAGGGACAGGGTGGGCCGAAAGCTATGGCTACACCTTC. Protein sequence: CASSPGTGWAESYGYTF.

CDR3 coding DNA: TGTGCCAGCCGCGACCTCAGGGGCAAGACCCAGTACTTC. Encoded protein: CASRDLRGKTQYF. The chain uses TRBV9 and TRBJ2-5; TRBD1 is a possible D gene (6 bases). The CDR3 contains 13 residues. Trimming stripped 7 bases from V and 6 bases from J, with 16 bases between. Per the germline V gene, CDR1 is SGDLS and CDR2 is YYNGEE.

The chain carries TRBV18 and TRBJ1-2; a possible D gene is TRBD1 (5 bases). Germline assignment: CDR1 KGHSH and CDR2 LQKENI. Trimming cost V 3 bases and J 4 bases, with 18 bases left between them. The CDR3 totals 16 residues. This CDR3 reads CASSPIPGPPPYGYTF. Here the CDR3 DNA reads TGTGCCAGCTCACCGATACCGGGACCACCACCCTATGGCTACACCTTC.

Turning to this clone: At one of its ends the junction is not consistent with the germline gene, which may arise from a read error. The CDR3 protein is CASSLYPGSRPQYF. The CDR3 DNA sequence: TGTGCTAGCAGCTTATACCCAGGGAGCAGGCCCCAGTACTTC. The chain has TRBV7-7 and TRBJ2-5; D could derive from TRBD1 or TRBD2 (5 bases each). This CDR3 spans 14 amino acids. Germline V gene data show CDR1 as SSHAT and CDR2 as FNYEAQ (reference sequence).

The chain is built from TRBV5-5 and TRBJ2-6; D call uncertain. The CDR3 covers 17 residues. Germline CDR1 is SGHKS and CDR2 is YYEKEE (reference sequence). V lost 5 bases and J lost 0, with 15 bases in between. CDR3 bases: TGTGCCAGCAGTTCCGACGAAGTGAGCTCTGGGGCCAACGTCCTGACTTTC. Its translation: CASSSDEVSSGANVLTF. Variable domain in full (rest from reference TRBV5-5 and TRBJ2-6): DAGVTQSPTHLIKTRGQQVTLRCSPISGHKSVSWYQQVLGQGPQFIFQYYEKEERGRGNFPDRFSARQFPNYSSELNVNALLLGDSALYLCASSSDEVSSGANVLTFGAGSRLTVL.

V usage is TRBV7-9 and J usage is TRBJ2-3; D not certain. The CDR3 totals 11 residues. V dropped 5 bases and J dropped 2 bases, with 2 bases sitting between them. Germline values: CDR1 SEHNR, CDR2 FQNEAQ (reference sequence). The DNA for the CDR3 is TGTGCCAGCAGCAACACAGATACGCAGTATTTT. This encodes CASSNTDTQYF. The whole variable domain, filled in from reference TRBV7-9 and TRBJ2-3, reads DTGVSQNPRHKITKRGQNVTFRCDPISEHNRLYWYRQTLGQGPEFLTYFQNEAQLEKSRLLSDRFSAERPKGSFSTLEIQRTEQGDSAMYLCASSNTDTQYFGPGTRLTVL.

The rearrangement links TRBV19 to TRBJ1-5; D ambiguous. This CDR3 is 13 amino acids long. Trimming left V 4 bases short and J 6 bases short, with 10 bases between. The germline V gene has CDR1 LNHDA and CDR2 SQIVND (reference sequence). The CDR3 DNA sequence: TGTGCCAGTAGTAAAGCGGGCACTCAGCCCCAGCATTTT. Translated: CASSKAGTQPQHF.

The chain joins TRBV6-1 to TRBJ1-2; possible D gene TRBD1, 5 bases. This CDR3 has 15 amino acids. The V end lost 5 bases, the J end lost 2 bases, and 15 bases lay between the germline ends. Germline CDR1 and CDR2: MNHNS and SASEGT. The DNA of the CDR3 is TGTGCCAGCAGTCCTGGCAGGGAACCGAACTATGGCTACACCTTC. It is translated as CASSPGREPNYGYTF.

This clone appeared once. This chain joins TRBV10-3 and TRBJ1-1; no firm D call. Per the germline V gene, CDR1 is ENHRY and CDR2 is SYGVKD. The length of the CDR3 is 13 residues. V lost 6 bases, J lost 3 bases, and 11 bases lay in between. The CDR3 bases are TGTGCCATCAGCGGCAGCTGGGACACTGAAGCTTTCTTT. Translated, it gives CAISGSWDTEAFF.

Written as DNA, the CDR3 is TGTGCCAGTAGTCCGGGGGCCGGACAGCCCCAGCATTTT. It codes for CASSPGAGQPQHF. This chain uses TRBV19 with TRBJ1-5; tentative D call: TRBD1 (6 bases). This CDR3 region has 13 residues. V lost 5 bases to trimming and J lost 7 bases, with 12 bases between them. Germline V gives CDR1 LNHDA, CDR2 SQIVND (reference sequence).

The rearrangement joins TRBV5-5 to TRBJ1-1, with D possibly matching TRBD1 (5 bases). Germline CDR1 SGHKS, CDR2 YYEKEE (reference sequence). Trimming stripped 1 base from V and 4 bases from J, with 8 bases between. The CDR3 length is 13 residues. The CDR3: CASSLIQGTEAFF. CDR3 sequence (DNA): TGTGCCAGCAGCTTGATCCAGGGCACTGAAGCTTTCTTT.

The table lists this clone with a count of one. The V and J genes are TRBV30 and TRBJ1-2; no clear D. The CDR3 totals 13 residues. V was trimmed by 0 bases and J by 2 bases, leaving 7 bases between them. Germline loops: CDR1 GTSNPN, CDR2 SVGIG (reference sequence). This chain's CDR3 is CAWSVSVNYGYTF. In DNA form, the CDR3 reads TGTGCCTGGAGTGTATCAGTAAACTATGGCTACACCTTC.